These 9 T cell receptor beta chains were sequenced from one sample in a study of blood T cells in healthy people across ages. A second PCR of about 7 to 11 cycles used a sample-barcoded 5' primer and a J-beta primer mix. TCRdb passed the 5' RACE reads through MiXCR, listing each CDR3 protein once. In the table there are 600,000 to 1,000,000 distinct CDR3 sequences, roughly 50% of which are singletons. Material for sequencing was blood. The receptors derive from a man aged 25-40 years in good health.

CDR3 amino acids: CASSVARVGADTQYF. The CDR3 DNA reads as TGTGCCAGCAGCGTAGCGAGGGTAGGGGCAGATACGCAGTATTTT. The rearrangement links TRBV9 to TRBJ2-3; D may match TRBD1 or TRBD2 (5 bases each). The V end lost 0 bases, the J end lost 4 bases, and 12 bases lay between the germline ends. The CDR3 contains 15 residues. Germline V gives CDR1 SGDLS, CDR2 YYNGEE.

The chain has TRBV7-2 and TRBJ2-4; 13 nucleotides agree with TRBD2. The DNA end is more similar to TRBJ2-5, so the J call may be wrong. The CDR3 consists of 15 residues. Germline CDR1 is SGHTA and CDR2 is FQGNSA. CDR3 DNA sequence: TGTGCCAGCAGCTACGGGACTAGCGGGATTGGGACCCAGTACTTC. Protein: CASSYGTSGIGTQYF.

This clonotype occurred a few times. CDR3 DNA sequence: TGTGCCAGCAGTGGTTCGCAGGGCTATACGCAGTATTTT. Its translation: CASSGSQGYTQYF. This sequence joins TRBV6-4 and TRBJ2-3; tentative D call: TRBD1 (5 bases). The CDR3 extends over 13 amino acids. Looked up from germline, CDR1 is MRHNA and CDR2 is SNTAGT. V lost 4 bases, J lost 7 bases, and 12 bases lay in between.

The chain recombines TRBV4-2 with TRBJ2-5, with unresolved D. CDR1 is LGHNA, CDR2 YNFKEQ, per germline. The CDR3 covers 15 residues. Trimming cost V 0 bases and J 5 bases, with 13 bases left between them. The CDR3 loop is CASSQDAGTHETQYF. In DNA, the CDR3 is TGTGCCAGCAGCCAAGATGCCGGAACGCATGAGACCCAGTACTTC.

The chain uses TRBV21-1 and TRBJ1-5; the table names TRBD1, a call not compared with the DNA. TRBV21-1 is annotated as a pseudogene. The CDR3 consists of 17 residues. This CDR3 reads CASSKISVRGNNQPQHF. For the CDR3, the DNA is TGTGCCAGCAGCAAGATAAGTGTTAGGGGGAACAATCAGCCCCAGCATTTT.

The chain employs TRBV5-1 and TRBJ2-5, with 8 positions matching TRBD1. Germline lookup yields CDR1 SGHRS and CDR2 YFSETQ. This CDR3 region has 15 residues. V lost 3 bases and J lost 5; bases outside the gene matches: 9. This CDR3 reads CASSSRQGPEETQYF. The CDR3, as DNA: TGCGCCAGCAGCTCCCGACAGGGGCCCGAGGAGACCCAGTACTTC.

J is TRBJ1-2 and V is TRBV14, with D possibly TRBD1 on 5 matching bases. With 3 bases removed from V and 4 bases from J, the gap between germline ends came to 12 bases. The CDR3 extends over 14 amino acids. From germline, CDR1 is SGHDN and CDR2 FVKESK. The CDR3 loop reads CASSHTGTVYGYTF. CDR3 DNA sequence: TGTGCCAGCAGCCACACCGGGACGGTCTATGGCTACACCTTC. Supplemented by reference TRBV14 and TRBJ1-2, the full variable domain reads EAGVTQFPSHSVIEKGQTVTLRCDPISGHDNLYWYRRVMGKEIKFLLHFVKESKQDESGMPNNRFLAERTGGTYSTLKVQPAELEDSGVYFCASSHTGTVYGYTFGSGTRLTVV.

J is TRBJ2-2 and V is TRBV20-1; D gene uncertain. CDR1 is DFQATT, CDR2 SNEGSKA, per germline (reference sequence). CDR3 length: 12 residues. Trimming removed 0 bases at V and 7 bases at J, with 6 bases between. The CDR3 DNA is TGCAGTGCTAGAGATATGGACGGGGAGCTGTTTTTT. It is translated as CSARDMDGELFF.

The chain employs TRBV30 and TRBJ2-3, with TRBD2 identical over 11 bases. The CDR3 sequence is 15 residues long. V lost 5 bases to trimming and J lost 6 bases; unmatched junction nucleotides: 10. Germline V gene data show CDR1 as GTSNPN and CDR2 as SVGIG (reference sequence). The CDR3 is CAWELAGGPQDTQYF. The CDR3 coding sequence is TGTGCCTGGGAGCTAGCGGGGGGACCCCAGGATACGCAGTATTTT.